This T cell receptor beta chain was obtained from a study of T cell responses to AZD1222 COVID-19 vaccine. Study-wide points: Seropositive status at baseline applied to only six AZD1222 recipients.

The table came from immunoSEQ multiplex PCR; TCRdb's copy has only in-frame clones and leaves some out. The sample lists about 120,000 clones; 88% were seen once. To note about this clone: Its antigen remains unknown.

The germline CDR1 and CDR2 sequences are MNHEY and SMNVEV (reference sequence). V shed 7 bases, J shed 2 bases, and the junction held 9 bases outside the gene matches. The CDR3 loop spans 17 amino acids. This sample comprised peripheral blood, obtained on day 0 of AZD1222 vaccination. The chain uses TRBV27 and TRBJ2-3; 13 bases match TRBD2. This sequence was found in an adult in good health. This chain's CDR3 is CASNELGTSGATDTQYF. The CDR3 DNA sequence: TGTGCCAGCAACGAGCTGGGGACTAGCGGGGCCACAGATACGCAGTATTTT.